Only a few counts were recorded for the clone carrying this TCR beta chain. Clones were sequenced by immunoSEQ multiplex PCR, and TCRdb holds only the in-frame ones, with some missing. The sample includes roughly 250,000 clones, 87% of them seen just once. The record originates from a study of blood T cell repertoires in COVID-19. Study information: The origin of the acute and convalescent COVID-19 samples was the United States, Italy and Spain.

The clonotype originates from a man between 60 and 75 years old who had recovered from COVID-19. The sample was peripheral blood.

The CDR3, as DNA: TGTGCCAGCAGTGATCCTCACAGGGGGTCTTATGGCTACACCTTC. It encodes CASSDPHRGSYGYTF. The chain combines TRBV25-1 with TRBJ1-2, with TRBD1 matching 8 bases. Per germline, CDR1 MGHDK and CDR2 SYGVNS. The CDR3 is made up of 15 amino acids. Germline trimming cut 3 bases from V and 5 bases from J; bases unmatched to any gene: 8.